The source of this T cell receptor (beta chain) is a study of radiation and T cells in renal cell carcinoma (dated by TCRdb to 2020 to 2022). About the investigation overall: Samples came from a clinical trial, in which primary renal cell carcinomas received 15 Gy stereotactic body radiation therapy followed by nephrectomy 4 weeks later. A total of approximately 53 samples underwent TCR beta sequencing, made up of about 26 tumors and about 27 peripheral blood samples. Across all 50 or so samples, 4,016,671 unique CDR3 nucleotide sequences encoding 2,658,974 unique CDR3 amino acid sequences were identified. Beyond this particular receptor, the publication reports: Tracking of blood repertoire dynamics stopped at roughly four weeks after treatment, with no follow-up past that point. Effects of radiation dose or scheduling on the TCR repertoire could not be addressed with the single-armed trial design. Because no pretreatment tumor biopsies were available, whether clonotypes were present in the tumor at baseline could not be determined. In blood, the top tumor clonotypes increased between baseline and 2 weeks post-radiation and then shrank by 4 weeks, which suggests that tumor-resident clones expanded only transiently.

Only a few counts were recorded for this clone. Its antigen remains undetermined. There are no base qualities to consult, and no much larger clone falls within one base. The meaning of the sample's time point label: blood 2 weeks post-SBRT. This specimen's treatment or condition label, interpreted: 15 Gy SBRT to primary tumor, nephrectomy 4 weeks later. To track tumor-enriched clonotypes, serial peripheral blood was sampled from radiation-treated patients at baseline and at 2 weeks and 4 weeks after SBRT. Renal cell carcinoma with clear cell pathology was present in all patients. Genomic DNA for TCR sequencing was prepared using the QIAamp DNA Blood Mini Kit (Qiagen). Only samples passing all quality control checks were included in the analyses. The immunoSEQ kit was used, according to the manufacturer's recommendations, to generate TCR beta libraries from genomic DNA. Library preparation used a first multiplex PCR with proprietary primers, then a second PCR adding unique barcodes, with bead cleanups after each round. Each sample batch included a kit-provided positive control reaction and a negative control reaction. The final libraries were assessed on an Agilent 4200 TapeStation D1000 ScreenTape, pooled by volume, and quantified by qPCR. Sequencing ran on an Illumina NextSeq500 with a MidOutput 150-cycle cartridge, using 156 Read1 and 15 Index1 cycles with kit custom primers. The pooled library was loaded at roughly 0.98 pM with a roughly 22% PhiX control spike-in. The study's processing was this. The vendor-processed data were analyzed in R, and a clonotype was defined as all T cells that share the same CDR3 nucleotide sequence. In the clone abundance analyses, frequencies in each sample were normalized to that sample's 10,000 most abundant clones. Public T cell clones, which averaged fewer than five per sample, were removed prior to analysis. A difference in abundance of at least 32-fold between compartments was used to define tumor-enriched and baseline blood-enriched clonotypes. A beta-binomial differential abundance model was used to identify clonotypes that expanded or contracted between blood time points. The Baroni-Urbani and Buser coefficient was used to measure tumor-blood repertoire similarity, and groups were compared with two-tailed Wilcoxon tests in R. TCRdb obtained this table from immuneACCESS and retained in-frame rearrangements with V and J assigned. These tables miss some clones; where compared with another copy, unresolved V genes account for less than half of the shortfall, and the remainder is unexplained. That table gives V, J and clone size, and the DNA gave D and trimming. Within this sample are 150,000 or so clones, with about nine tenths of them counted one time only. Jointly, the top ten make up under 15% of the sample.

The germline V gene supplies CDR1 SGHRS and CDR2 YFSETQ. CDR3 length: 17 amino acids, cysteine to phenylalanine. Just CDR3 DNA is preserved here, 51 bases in frame from base 1. Here V drops 0 bases and J drops 0 bases, and the junction holds 4 bases not matched to any gene. This specimen was blood, taken from a patient whose treatment included radiotherapy and nephrectomy. The receptor comes from a woman between 45 and 65 years old with renal cell carcinoma. In this chain, TRBV5-1 is recombined with TRBJ2-3; TRBD2 agrees with 10 junctional bases. The CDR3 region has the sequence CASSLGASGGSTDTQYF. The DNA sequence is given as TGCGCCAGCAGCTTGGGGGCTAGCGGGGGAAGCACAGATACGCAGTATTTT.